A selection of T cell receptor beta chains follows, all from one sample in a study of technical replicates of blood from a handful of donors. Profiling relied on immunoSEQ multiplex PCR, and the TCRdb table lists in-frame clones only, not all of them. The sample yields tens of thousands of clones, just over 95% seen once. The sample taken for sequencing was T cells isolated from PBMCs. The source is a human donor in good health. CDR3s include the opening cysteine and the closing phenylalanine or tryptophan. The D gene is left open where the match is weak. Clone sizes are given selectively: once, few, many, or a class where the clone is expanded.

>TRBV29-1|TRBJ2-7|-|TRBD1
CSVGPGGGQYF
TGCAGCGTCGGTCCAGGGGGCGGGCAGTACTTC
>TRBV4-2|TRBJ2-7|once|-
CASSQGAGYEQYF
TGTGCCAGCAGCCAAGGAGCAGGCTACGAGCAGTACTTC
>TRBV7-2|TRBJ2-5|-|-
CASSSQGRLQETQYF
TGTGCCAGCAGCTCCCAGGGCCGGCTCCAAGAGACCCAGTACTTC
>TRBV28|TRBJ1-4|-|-
CASSPPGAEEKLFF
TGTGCCAGCAGCCCCCCTGGGGCGGAGGAAAAACTGTTTTTT
>TRBV6-5|TRBJ2-5|-|TRBD1
CASSQGQGPETQYF
TGTGCCAGCAGTCAAGGACAGGGGCCAGAGACCCAGTACTTC
>TRBV5-6|TRBJ1-1|-|-
CASSWGVPTPPGAFF
TGTGCCAGCAGCTGGGGAGTGCCGACCCCACCGGGGGCTTTCTTT
>TRBV2|TRBJ1-2|-|-
CASSGRGNYGYTF
TGTGCCAGCAGTGGGCGAGGGAACTATGGCTACACCTTC
>TRBV28|TRBJ2-5|-|TRBD1
CASSSGQGGETQYF
TGTGCCAGCAGTTCGGGACAGGGAGGGGAGACCCAGTACTTC
>TRBV7-2|TRBJ1-2|-|-
CASSLVAGVDTF
TGTGCCAGCAGCTTAGTGGCAGGGGTGGACACCTTC
>TRBV19|TRBJ2-3|-|-
CASSFTGIDTQYF
TGTGCCAGTAGCTTTACAGGGATTGATACGCAGTATTTT